The 14 T cell receptor beta chains listed next were all sequenced from one sample in a study of T cells in tuberculosis. The table came from immunoSEQ multiplex PCR; TCRdb's copy has only in-frame clones and leaves some out. The data hold roughly 28,000 clones, with 85% to 90% observed a single time. The source material was PBMCs. The receptors stem from a donor aged 5 to 30 with latent tuberculosis or without tuberculosis infection.

The gene calls are TRBV28 and TRBJ2-3; D perhaps matches TRBD1 (5 bases). Trimming left V 5 bases short and J 2 bases short, with 11 bases between. There are 14 residues in the CDR3. Germline V gives CDR1 MDHEN, CDR2 SYDVKM. DNA of the CDR3: TGTGCCAGCAGTAGGGGCGAGGACACAGATACGCAGTATTTT. It specifies CASSRGEDTDTQYF.

The chain combines TRBV14 with TRBJ2-7; D is uncertain. CDR3 length equals 13 residues. Germline CDR1 reads SGHDN; CDR2 reads FVKESK. With 4 bases removed from V and 1 base from J, the gap between germline ends came to 8 bases. This CDR3 reads CASSPPSSYEQYF. CDR3 coding DNA: TGTGCCAGCAGCCCTCCCTCGTCCTACGAGCAGTACTTC.

DNA for the CDR3: TGTGCCAGCAGCTTAGGGCCCGGTTCAAATGAGCAGTTCTTC. Its translation: CASSLGPGSNEQFF. The chain uses TRBV7-3 and TRBJ2-1; D not resolved. In germline, CDR1 is SGHTA, CDR2 FQGTGA. V dropped 2 bases and J dropped 7 bases, with 12 bases sitting between them. The length of the CDR3 is 14 residues.

Only one count was recorded for this clone. The chain couples TRBV5-1 to TRBJ2-5, with D tentatively TRBD2 (6 bases). V shed 0 bases and J shed 4 bases, with 10 bases lying between them. Per the germline V gene, CDR1 is SGHRS and CDR2 is YFSETQ. The CDR3 is made up of 14 amino acids. Here the CDR3 reads CASSLVPGGETQYF. The CDR3 coding sequence is TGCGCCAGCAGCTTGGTGCCCGGGGGAGAGACCCAGTACTTC.

The chain couples TRBV6-4 to TRBJ2-1; 9 bases fit TRBD1. The V segment lost 3 bases and the J segment 10 bases; nucleotides outside the gene matches: 4. Looked up from germline, CDR1 is MRHNA and CDR2 is SNTAGT. This CDR3 contains 13 residues. The CDR3 DNA reads TGTGCCAGCAGTGAGAACAGGGGGCAAGAGCAGTTCTTC. It yields the protein CASSENRGQEQFF.

The chain joins TRBV28 to TRBJ2-1; 8 bases match TRBD1. The V gene end was trimmed by 8 bases and the J gene end by 4 bases; junction bases not matched to a gene: 1. The length of the CDR3 is 12 residues. The germline CDR1 and CDR2 sequences are MDHEN and SYDVKM. The CDR3 loop is CASRDRYNEQFF. The CDR3, as DNA: TGTGCCAGCCGGGACAGGTACAATGAGCAGTTCTTC.

The V and J genes are TRBV25-1 and TRBJ2-5; D is perhaps TRBD1 (5 bases). V was clipped by 3 bases and J by 4 bases, with 6 bases between them. Germline V gene data show CDR1 as MGHDK and CDR2 as SYGVNS. The CDR3 consists of 12 residues. CDR3 DNA sequence: TGTGCCAGCAGTGAGGGGCCAGAGACCCAGTACTTC. It codes for CASSEGPETQYF.

The chain employs TRBV29-1 and TRBJ1-4, with 7 nucleotides matching TRBD1. Per germline, CDR1 SQVTM and CDR2 ANQGSEA. The J segment lost 7 bases and the V segment lost 7 bases, leaving 9 bases of the junction unmatched. The CDR3 has 13 residues. CDR3 coding DNA: TGCAGCGCTAACAGGGGAGTGGGTGAAAAACTGTTTTTT. This sequence encodes CSANRGVGEKLFF.

This clone was observed once. The rearrangement joins TRBV6-5 to TRBJ2-1; TRBD2 aligns across 8 bases. The CDR3 is made up of 13 amino acids. The germline gives CDR1 MNHEY, CDR2 SVGAGI. J gave up 9 bases and V 8 bases, and 9 bases lay outside the gene matches. The CDR3 nucleotides read TGTGCCAGCGGAGCGGGGGAAGGTGGTGAGCAGTTCTTC. Protein product: CASGAGEGGEQFF.

By its share, this clone is medium-sized. The CDR3 loop reads CASSIGTGGIGAKNIQYF. The CDR3, as DNA: TGTGCCAGTAGTATAGGGACAGGGGGCATAGGAGCCAAAAACATTCAGTACTTC. The V gene is TRBV19, the J gene TRBJ2-4; 11 bases are shared with TRBD1. Germline lookup yields CDR1 LNHDA and CDR2 SQIVND (reference sequence). V lost 1 base to trimming and J lost 0 bases; unmatched junction nucleotides: 5. This CDR3 region has 18 residues.

V gene TRBV5-6 combines with J gene TRBJ2-3; TRBD2 agrees at 8 bases. The germline V gene encodes CDR1 SGHDT and CDR2 YYEEEE. The CDR3 is made up of 14 amino acids. The ends lost 4 bases at V and 5 bases at J; junction bases unmatched: 6. CDR3 sequence: CASSPAGGGDTQYF. CDR3 bases: TGTGCCAGCAGCCCCGCCGGGGGGGGAGATACGCAGTATTTT.

This chain connects TRBV12-5 to TRBJ1-5; D is uncertain. This CDR3 contains 18 residues. V was cut by 5 bases and J by 1 base, with 21 bases left in between. Germline V lookup: CDR1 LGHNT, CDR2 FRNRAP. This CDR3 reads CASGPVYWSRGSNQPQHF. As DNA, the CDR3 is TGTGCTAGTGGTCCTGTTTATTGGAGTCGAGGAAGCAATCAGCCCCAGCATTTT.

The chain employs TRBV28 and TRBJ1-2; tentatively, D is TRBD1 (6 bases). Trimming left V 2 bases short and J 6 bases short, with 16 bases between. Germline lookup yields CDR1 MDHEN and CDR2 SYDVKM. This CDR3 contains 15 residues. The CDR3 DNA reads TGTGCCAGCAGTTTAAGTCTGTCGGGGGGCGATGGCTACACCTTC. It yields the protein CASSLSLSGGDGYTF.

The genes are TRBV7-3 and TRBJ2-5; 10 positions match TRBD2. V lost 4 bases, J lost 3 bases, and 5 bases stayed unmatched. Germline V gives CDR1 SGHTA, CDR2 FQGTGA. The CDR3 loop spans 15 amino acids. CDR3 nucleotides: TGTGCCAGCAGCTCGCTAGCGGGGGACAAAGAGACCCAGTACTTC. It is translated as CASSSLAGDKETQYF.